A single sample is the source of the 9 T cell receptor beta chains below, sequenced in a study of blood T cell repertoires in COVID-19. Clones were read by immunoSEQ multiplex PCR, and TCRdb kept only the in-frame ones, dropping some. The sample contains around 78,000 clones, roughly 89% of which appear only once. The sequencing sample was made of peripheral blood. These receptors came from a man between 50 and 59 years old with active or convalescent COVID-19.

In the case of this clone: The sample contains more than one DNA sequence encoding this CDR3. The rearrangement uses TRBV11-2 and TRBJ2-3, with no clear D. Trimming took off 5 bases at V and 5 bases at J, with 8 bases between the two ends. Germline-derived CDR1 and CDR2 are SGHAT and FQNNGV. This CDR3 spans 12 amino acids. The CDR3 DNA sequence: TGTGCCAGCAGCCCTACCGGAGATACGCAGTATTTT. Protein: CASSPTGDTQYF.

The chain combines TRBV28 with TRBJ1-4; 9 nucleotides agree with TRBD1. Germline V gene lookup returns CDR1 MDHEN and CDR2 SYDVKM. This CDR3 has 15 amino acids. After removal of 6 bases from V and 8 bases from J, the junction contained 10 bases not matched to a gene. The CDR3 DNA follows: TGTGCCAGCAGAACAGGGGGCATCGCTGGAGAAAAACTGTTTTTT. Encoded protein: CASRTGGIAGEKLFF.

The chain couples TRBV28 to TRBJ2-2; D is uncertain. Trimming removed 5 bases at V and 1 base at J, with 8 bases between. The germline CDR1 and CDR2 sequences are MDHEN and SYDVKM. CDR3 length: 14 amino acids. The CDR3 reads CASSHRRNTGELFF. DNA of the CDR3: TGTGCCAGCAGTCACCGTAGGAACACCGGGGAGCTGTTTTTT.

The chain is built from TRBV5-3 and TRBJ2-1, with D possibly TRBD2 on 6 matching bases. TRBV5-3 is classed as an ORF, of uncertain function. V lost 10 bases to trimming and J lost 8 bases, with 25 bases between them. CDR3 length: 15 residues. For the CDR3, the DNA is TGTGCCGGTCAGACCCGAGACGGGAGATGTGATGAGCAGTTCTTC. It yields the protein CAGQTRDGRCDEQFF.

The genes are TRBV16 and TRBJ1-1, with a weak D call TRBD1 (5 bases). The CDR3 covers 14 residues. V shed 4 bases and J shed 6 bases, with 15 bases lying between them. The germline V gene has CDR1 KGHSY and CDR2 FQNENV. In DNA, the CDR3 is TGTGCCAGCAGCCCAGGTTGGGGGGTCGCTGAAGCTTTCTTT. Protein: CASSPGWGVAEAFF.

The chain is built from TRBV11-1 and TRBJ2-5, with D maybe TRBD2 (5 bases). Trimming took off 5 bases at V and 1 base at J, with 14 bases between the two ends. Germline assignment: CDR1 SGHAT and CDR2 FQDESV (reference sequence). The CDR3 loop spans 15 amino acids. The CDR3 nucleotides are TGTGCCAGCAGCCTTAGCGAGGGATTCCAAGAGACCCAGTACTTC. This gives the protein CASSLSEGFQETQYF.

V usage is TRBV6-2 or TRBV6-3 and J usage is TRBJ2-5, with 7 bases fitting TRBD2. The CDR3 covers 14 residues. CDR1 and CDR2 (germline): MNHEY, SVGEGT. J gave up 5 bases and V 3 bases, and 6 bases lay outside the gene matches. The CDR3 DNA reads as TGTGCCAGCAGTTATAGCTCGCGGGGGGAGACCCAGTACTTC. Protein product: CASSYSSRGETQYF.

J is TRBJ2-7 and V is TRBV5-4; weak D call: TRBD1 (5 bases). Trimming left V 4 bases short and J 2 bases short, with 19 bases between. CDR1 and CDR2 from the germline V gene are SGHNT and YYREEE (reference sequence). The CDR3 loop spans 16 amino acids. The CDR3 spells CASSPNQGPVTYEQYF. CDR3 nucleotides: TGTGCCAGCAGCCCAAACCAGGGTCCAGTCACCTACGAGCAGTACTTC.

This sequence joins TRBV4-3 and TRBJ1-2; D is undetermined. There are 14 residues in the CDR3. The germline V gene has CDR1 LGHNA and CDR2 YSLEER. V lost 4 bases and J 7 bases, leaving 16 bases between the germline ends. The CDR3 reads CASSPEGGLRGYTF. CDR3 in DNA: TGCGCCAGCAGCCCGGAGGGTGGCTTACGTGGCTACACCTTC.